The entry below describes one T cell receptor (beta chain). TCRdb processed the 5' RACE reads anew with MiXCR; each CDR3 protein has one entry. The sample has 530,000 or so distinct CDR3 sequences; roughly 17% are singletons. These data come from a study of T-cell memory formation after mild COVID-19. Across the whole study: In these data, TCR clusters were largely donor specific.

With V trimmed by 4 bases and J by 2 bases, 3 bases remained unmatched. The germline gives CDR1 SSHAT, CDR2 FNYEAQ (reference sequence). The CDR3 has 16 amino acids. The rearrangement uses TRBV7-7 and TRBJ2-3, with 13 bases that match TRBD2. The TCR originated in an adult woman who had mild COVID-19 (a few samples of this study predate the infection). Cell type and time point are not known. Sequenced input: PBMCs or a T cell subset sorted from them (not recorded which). CDR3 protein: CASSSGTSGVTDTQYF. CDR3 nucleotide sequence: TGTGCCAGCAGCTCCGGGACTAGCGGGGTCACAGATACGCAGTATTTT.